The clone carrying this TCR beta chain showed up just a few times. Its antigen is unidentified. The sample belongs to a study of blood T cells in healthy people across ages. Broader study findings: The study found more naive CD4+ cells and higher diversity in long-lived than aged donors.

Next came a second PCR, run for about 6 to 12 cycles, which used a sample-barcoded 5' primer along with a J-beta primer mix. TCRdb re-called the 5' RACE reads through MiXCR, storing one row per CDR3 protein. The table includes roughly 2 million distinct CDR3 sequences, 49% detected once. Germline CDR1 is SNHLY and CDR2 is FYNNEI. This CDR3 has 16 residues. The junction had 11 bases not matched to a gene; V was cut back by 7 bases and J by 0 bases. This chain joins TRBV2 and TRBJ2-5, with 7 bases matching TRBD2. Input material: blood. The origin of this receptor is a woman in her thirties or forties in good health. The CDR3 sequence: CASITGGKTYQETQYF. CDR3 DNA: TGTGCCAGCATCACGGGGGGAAAGACATACCAAGAGACCCAGTACTTC.